These T cell receptor beta chains were read from a single sample in a study of shared clonotypes between healthy human individuals. Data came from immunoSEQ multiplex PCR; TCRdb stores just in-frame clones and leaves some out. The sample yields more than 2 million clones, 90% to 96% seen once. The sequenced material came from naive CD4+ T cells sorted from blood. Receptors were obtained from a young man in good health. CDR3s include the opening cysteine and the closing phenylalanine or tryptophan. The order of the fields is CDR3 protein, CDR3 DNA, clone size, V gene, J gene, D gene. A D gene is named only where the DNA matches it firmly. Size tells how often a clone was seen (once, few, many) or the class of an expanded clone, and some rows leave it out.

CASSDGGVGVSEQYF	TGTGCCAGCAGTGATGGGGGAGTTGGAGTCTCCGAGCAGTACTTC	NA	TRBV2	TRBJ2-7	NA
CATGKGRGAYEQYF	TGTGCCACCGGAAAGGGGCGGGGAGCCTACGAGCAGTACTTC	NA	TRBV6-5	TRBJ2-7	NA
CASSSGSTDTQYF	TGTGCCAGCAGCTCAGGTAGCACAGATACGCAGTATTTT	once	TRBV5-4	TRBJ2-3	NA
CASSLAGGQIDTQYF	TGCGCCAGCAGCTTGGCGGGGGGGCAAATAGATACGCAGTATTTT	NA	TRBV5-1	TRBJ2-3	TRBD2
CASSPYGTIAKNIQYF	TGTGCCAGCAGCCCATACGGGACCATAGCCAAAAACATTCAGTACTTC	NA	TRBV7-9	TRBJ2-4	NA
CASSTGRAPGSEAFF	TGTGCCAGTAGTACCGGACGGGCCCCGGGGAGTGAAGCTTTCTTT	once	TRBV19	TRBJ1-1	NA
CASSASQGDTQYF	TGTGCCAGCAGCGCGTCACAGGGGGATACGCAGTATTTT	NA	TRBV11-2	TRBJ2-3	TRBD1
CASSDQLREQFF	TGCGCCAGCAGTGACCAGTTGCGGGAGCAGTTCTTC	NA	TRBV10-1	TRBJ2-1	NA
CASSLTPGSGGAADTQYF	TGTGCCAGCAGCCTCACCCCGGGTAGCGGGGGGGCGGCAGATACGCAGTATTTT	once	TRBV7-9	TRBJ2-3	TRBD2
CASSMDRPRFQETQYF	TGTGCCAGCAGCATGGACAGGCCTCGGTTCCAAGAGACCCAGTACTTC	few	TRBV6-6	TRBJ2-5	TRBD1
CASSFWAEGRTGQYF	TGTGCCAGCAGCTTCTGGGCAGAGGGAAGGACGGGGCAGTACTTC	NA	TRBV11-2	TRBJ2-7	NA
CASSPSRAATQETQYF	TGCGCCAGCAGCCCGTCCAGGGCGGCTACCCAAGAGACCCAGTACTTC	NA	TRBV5-1	TRBJ2-5	NA
CASSADKGIEKLFF	TGTGCCAGCAGCGCTGATAAGGGCATTGAAAAACTGTTTTTT	NA	TRBV9	TRBJ1-4	NA
CASSFRDLTDTQYF	TGTGCCAGCAGCTTTCGCGACCTCACAGATACGCAGTATTTT	NA	TRBV7-8	TRBJ2-3	NA
CASTPTGTANTGELFF	TGCGCCAGCACACCGACCGGGACGGCGAACACCGGGGAGCTGTTTTTT	NA	TRBV5-1	TRBJ2-2	NA
CASSFRGISANYGYTF	TGTGCCAGCAGTTTCCGGGGGATCTCAGCTAACTATGGCTACACCTTC	NA	TRBV28	TRBJ1-2	NA
CASSLGDTQYF	TGTGCCAGCAGCCTGGGGGATACGCAGTATTTT	once	TRBV6-5	TRBJ2-3	NA
CASRTPGTGDYEQYF	TGTGCCAGCAGGACACCCGGGACGGGGGACTACGAGCAGTACTTC	NA	TRBV6-6	TRBJ2-7	NA
CASSPTGGYYEQYF	TGTGCCAGCTCACCCACAGGGGGGTACTACGAGCAGTACTTC	NA	TRBV18	TRBJ2-7	TRBD1
CASSLEGATEAFF	TGTGCCAGCAGCCTAGAGGGGGCCACTGAAGCTTTCTTT	once	TRBV7-9	TRBJ1-1	TRBD1
CASSPSAGAYEQYF	TGTGCCAGCTCACCTTCAGCGGGGGCTTACGAGCAGTACTTC	NA	TRBV18	TRBJ2-7	TRBD2
CASSPRQGEEYGYTF	TGTGCCAGCTCACCGCGACAGGGTGAGGAGTATGGCTACACCTTC	NA	TRBV18	TRBJ1-2	TRBD1